This TCR beta chain was identified in a study of blood T cells in healthy people across ages. To note about this clonotype: Its antigen remains unidentified.

Then a second PCR, running roughly 7 to 11 cycles, was carried out with a sample-barcoded 5' primer and a J-beta primer mix. TCRdb reprocessed the 5' RACE reads via MiXCR and lists one record per CDR3 protein. The table includes some 1.8 million distinct CDR3 sequences, approximately 40% detected once. Notes on the study in general: Measured against age, TCR beta diversity per million T cells decreased in a roughly linear manner.

CDR3 length equals 14 residues. Germline CDR1 is MNHNS and CDR2 is SASEGT. The germline V and J ends were trimmed by 8 bases and 2 bases, with 16 bases remaining between them. Sequencing was performed on blood. The receptor was derived from a human donor in good health. The chain employs TRBV6-1 and TRBJ2-7; no clear D gene. CDR3 sequence (DNA): TGTGCCAGCTGGATAGGACCCAGGCCCTACGAGCAGTACTTC. Translated, it gives CASWIGPRPYEQYF.